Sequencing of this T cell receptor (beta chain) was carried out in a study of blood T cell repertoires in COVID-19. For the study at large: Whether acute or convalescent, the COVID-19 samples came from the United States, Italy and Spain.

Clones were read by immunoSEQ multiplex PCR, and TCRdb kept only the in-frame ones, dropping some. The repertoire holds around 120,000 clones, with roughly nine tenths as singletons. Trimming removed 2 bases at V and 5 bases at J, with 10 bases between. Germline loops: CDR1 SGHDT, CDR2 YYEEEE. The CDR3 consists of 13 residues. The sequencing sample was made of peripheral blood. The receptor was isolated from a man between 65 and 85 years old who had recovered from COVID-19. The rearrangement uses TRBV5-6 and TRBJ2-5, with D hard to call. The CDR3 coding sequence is TGTGCCAGCAGCTTAACGCGTTCGGAGACCCAGTACTTC. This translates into CASSLTRSETQYF.